These T cell receptor beta chains were read from a single sample in a study of blood T cell repertoires in COVID-19. Sequencing was performed with immunoSEQ multiplex PCR; in TCRdb, only in-frame clones are kept and a portion is missing. This sample yields tens of thousands of clones, of which about three quarters are seen a single time; approximately 21% belongs to the top ten. Sequencing was carried out using peripheral blood. These receptors all stem from a man aged 30 to 39 with COVID-19, enrolled during active disease. The CDR3 runs from the conserved cysteine through the conserved F or W. The D gene is left open where the match is weak. The size entry is marked missing in some rows and otherwise reads once, few, many or a size class.

d_gene: TRBD1; abundance: NA; j_gene: TRBJ1-1; v_gene: TRBV4-2; CDR3aa: CASNGQANTEAFF; CDR3nt: TGTGCCAGCAACGGACAGGCGAACACTGAAGCTTTCTTT
d_gene: NA; abundance: NA; j_gene: TRBJ2-1; v_gene: TRBV5-1; CDR3aa: CASSLTAGPGNEQFF; CDR3nt: TGCGCCAGCAGCTTGACTGCGGGGCCCGGTAATGAGCAGTTCTTC
d_gene: TRBD1; abundance: NA; j_gene: TRBJ2-1; v_gene: TRBV9; CDR3aa: CASSAQTPGQGVYNEQFF; CDR3nt: TGTGCCAGCAGCGCCCAAACCCCGGGACAGGGAGTCTACAATGAGCAGTTCTTC
d_gene: TRBD1; abundance: NA; j_gene: TRBJ1-4; v_gene: TRBV5-6; CDR3aa: CASSTWTGGNEKLFF; CDR3nt: TGTGCCAGCAGCACCTGGACAGGCGGGAATGAAAAACTGTTTTTT
d_gene: TRBD1; abundance: NA; j_gene: TRBJ2-7; v_gene: TRBV5-5; CDR3aa: CASSRPGQGNYEQYF; CDR3nt: TGTGCCAGCAGCCGTCCAGGACAGGGTAACTACGAGCAGTACTTC
d_gene: TRBD1; abundance: NA; j_gene: TRBJ2-1; v_gene: TRBV5-4; CDR3aa: CASSLGGYRGNEQFF; CDR3nt: TGTGCCAGCAGCTTGGGGGGGTACAGGGGGAATGAGCAGTTCTTC
d_gene: NA; abundance: NA; j_gene: TRBJ2-5; v_gene: TRBV6-5; CDR3aa: CASSYPAGSGETQYF; CDR3nt: TGTGCCAGCAGTTACCCGGCGGGGTCAGGAGAGACCCAGTACTTC
d_gene: TRBD2; abundance: few; j_gene: TRBJ2-3; v_gene: TRBV10-2; CDR3aa: CASFRPPGLAGRWVIIVSDTQYF; CDR3nt: TGCGCCAGCTTTCGACCACCGGGACTAGCGGGACGGTGGGTCATTATCGTCTCGGATACGCAGTATTTT
d_gene: NA; abundance: NA; j_gene: TRBJ1-2; v_gene: TRBV6-1; CDR3aa: CASSESIRAGPGYTF; CDR3nt: TGTGCCAGCAGTGAAAGTATACGGGCAGGGCCCGGCTACACCTTC
d_gene: TRBD2; abundance: NA; j_gene: TRBJ2-7; v_gene: TRBV3-1/TRBV3-2; CDR3aa: CASSQNLRRERGAYEQYF; CDR3nt: TGTGCCAGCAGCCAAAACCTCCGTAGGGAGCGGGGGGCCTACGAGCAGTACTTC
d_gene: TRBD1; abundance: NA; j_gene: TRBJ2-5; v_gene: TRBV18; CDR3aa: CASSPSEQGETPSQETQYF; CDR3nt: TGTGCCAGCTCACCATCCGAACAGGGGGAGACGCCCTCCCAAGAGACCCAGTACTTC
d_gene: TRBD2; abundance: NA; j_gene: TRBJ2-5; v_gene: TRBV28; CDR3aa: CASSSIPGGGALETQYF; CDR3nt: TGTGCCAGCAGTTCCATCCCGGGCGGGGGGGCTCTGGAGACCCAGTACTTC
d_gene: TRBD2; abundance: NA; j_gene: TRBJ2-3; v_gene: TRBV27; CDR3aa: CASSPGGRSDTQYF; CDR3nt: TGTGCCAGCAGTCCGGGGGGGCGGTCAGATACGCAGTATTTT
d_gene: TRBD1; abundance: NA; j_gene: TRBJ1-3; v_gene: TRBV7-6; CDR3aa: CASSRDRGLGNTIYF; CDR3nt: TGTGCCAGCAGCCGAGACAGGGGGCTTGGAAACACCATATATTTT
d_gene: TRBD2; abundance: NA; j_gene: TRBJ2-1; v_gene: TRBV24-1; CDR3aa: CATSDGAGGRYNEQFF; CDR3nt: TGTGCCACCAGTGATGGAGCGGGGGGCCGATACAATGAGCAGTTCTTC
d_gene: NA; abundance: NA; j_gene: TRBJ1-4; v_gene: TRBV6-4; CDR3aa: CASSPGVDNEKLFF; CDR3nt: TGTGCCAGCAGCCCAGGGGTGGATAATGAAAAACTGTTTTTT
d_gene: TRBD1; abundance: NA; j_gene: TRBJ1-4; v_gene: TRBV2; CDR3aa: CASSDRRTGGEKLFF; CDR3nt: TGTGCCAGCAGTGATCGTCGGACAGGGGGTGAAAAACTGTTTTTT
d_gene: NA; abundance: NA; j_gene: TRBJ2-7; v_gene: TRBV18; CDR3aa: CASSPGGGGREQYF; CDR3nt: TGTGCCAGCTCACCGGGCGGAGGGGGCCGGGAGCAGTACTTC
d_gene: TRBD1; abundance: NA; j_gene: TRBJ2-1; v_gene: TRBV10-1; CDR3aa: CASSDPGQGRGNEQFF; CDR3nt: TGCGCCAGCAGTGACCCCGGACAGGGCCGGGGCAATGAGCAGTTCTTC
d_gene: NA; abundance: NA; j_gene: TRBJ1-4; v_gene: TRBV12-5; CDR3aa: CASGGGRGVFEKLFF; CDR3nt: TGTGCTAGTGGTGGTGGCAGGGGCGTCTTTGAAAAACTGTTTTTT
d_gene: TRBD1; abundance: large; j_gene: TRBJ2-4; v_gene: TRBV28; CDR3aa: CASRLAGGKNIQYF; CDR3nt: TGTGCCAGCAGGCTCGCAGGGGGCAAAAACATTCAGTACTTC
d_gene: TRBD1; abundance: NA; j_gene: TRBJ1-2; v_gene: TRBV6-2/TRBV6-3; CDR3aa: CASSSDPRQGLERSGYTF; CDR3nt: TGTGCCAGCAGTTCGGACCCTAGACAGGGGCTGGAGAGATCGGGCTACACCTTC
d_gene: NA; abundance: once; j_gene: TRBJ1-3; v_gene: TRBV9; CDR3aa: CASSVGLGLSGPNSGNTIYF; CDR3nt: NA
d_gene: TRBD1; abundance: NA; j_gene: TRBJ1-1; v_gene: TRBV5-1; CDR3aa: CASSLTQGVPLNTEAFF; CDR3nt: TGCGCCAGCAGCTTAACACAGGGGGTACCCTTAAACACTGAAGCTTTCTTT
d_gene: NA; abundance: NA; j_gene: TRBJ1-3; v_gene: TRBV5-4; CDR3aa: CASSLALSQGNTIYF; CDR3nt: TGTGCCAGCAGCTTGGCCCTCTCACAGGGAAACACCATATATTTT
d_gene: NA; abundance: NA; j_gene: TRBJ2-5; v_gene: TRBV28; CDR3aa: CAGERRETQYF; CDR3nt: TGTGCCGGCGAGCGTAGAGAGACCCAGTACTTC
d_gene: TRBD2; abundance: NA; j_gene: TRBJ2-3; v_gene: TRBV3-1/TRBV3-2; CDR3aa: CASSQALAGSTDTQYF; CDR3nt: TGTGCCAGCAGCCAGGCCCTAGCGGGGAGCACAGATACGCAGTATTTT
d_gene: NA; abundance: few; j_gene: TRBJ1-1; v_gene: TRBV6-2/TRBV6-3; CDR3aa: CASSSPPTGYTEAFF; CDR3nt: TGTGCCAGCAGTTCTCCCCCTACAGGGTACACTGAAGCTTTCTTT